The 7 T cell receptor beta chains given below trace back to one sample, sequenced in a study of shared T cell receptors in the human thymus (TCRdb year 2021). The library was made by the immunoSEQ multiplex PCR assay. In its TCRdb copy, this immuneACCESS table keeps in-frame sequences only and misses some clones. Where compared with another copy, unresolved V genes explain less than half of these, and the others have no known cause. The sample table lists roughly 660,000 clones, roughly 90% of them with a count of one. In total, the top ten clones hold over 0.008% of the sample. In addition, the sample was reused for a study of human thymus T cells.

Sequencing input: thymocytes. The receptors shown here come from a boy in the first two years of life with a congenital heart defect. Donor details come from another sample of the same person, matched by shared clones.

The V and J genes are TRBV9 and TRBJ2-2, with TRBD2 identical over 11 bases. The CDR3 covers 17 residues. V trimming: 3 bases; J trimming: 2 bases; junction bases outside the gene matches: 6. Germline V gives CDR1 SGDLS, CDR2 YYNGEE. CDR3 nucleotide sequence: TGTGCCAGCAGCGAGACTAGCGGGATTTTAAACACCGGGGAGCTGTTTTTT. Translated, it gives CASSETSGILNTGELFF.

The CDR3 protein is CASSFLGQGAVGELFF. CDR3 coding DNA: TGTGCCAGCAGTTTTTTGGGACAGGGTGCGGTCGGGGAGCTGTTTTTT. J is TRBJ2-2 and V is TRBV28; the match to TRBD1 covers 9 bases. Germline assignment: CDR1 MDHEN and CDR2 SYDVKM. Trimming cost V 3 bases and J 7 bases; bases outside gene matches: 9. The CDR3 spans 16 residues.

This chain links TRBV11-3 with TRBJ1-2; D is uncertain. The germline CDR1 and CDR2 sequences are SGHNT and YENEEA. Trimming pared 2 bases from V and 8 bases from J, leaving 9 bases between. The CDR3 sequence is 12 residues long. The CDR3 nucleotides read TGTGCCAGCAGCTTAACGGGGTTCGGCTACACCTTC. It specifies CASSLTGFGYTF. The variable domain in full, with the rest retrieved from reference TRBV11-3 and TRBJ1-2, is EAGVVQSPRYKIIEKKQPVAFWCNPISGHNTLYWYLQNLGQGPELLIRYENEEAVDDSQLPKDRFSAERLKGVDSTLKIQPAELGDSAVYLCASSLTGFGYTFGSGTRLTVV.

J is TRBJ2-5 and V is TRBV11-2; 11 bases agree with TRBD2. The CDR3 spans 19 residues. CDR1 is SGHAT, CDR2 FQNNGV, per germline. Unmatched junction bases numbered 13, after V lost 2 bases and J lost 2 bases. CDR3: CASSLPTGLADNWQETQYF. The CDR3 DNA reads as TGTGCCAGCAGCTTACCCACGGGACTAGCGGATAATTGGCAAGAGACCCAGTACTTC.

The rearrangement uses TRBV29-1 and TRBJ2-1, with TRBD2 identical over 12 bases. There are 13 residues in the CDR3. The germline gives CDR1 SQVTM, CDR2 ANQGSEA. V was clipped by 5 bases and J by 7 bases; unmatched bases: 3. As DNA, the CDR3 is TGCAGCGTTCGGACTAGCGGGGAAAATGAGCAGTTCTTC. Its protein product is CSVRTSGENEQFF.

This clone was seen a single time. This chain links TRBV10-3 with TRBJ2-3, with 13 bases aligning to TRBD2. Per the germline V gene, CDR1 is ENHRY and CDR2 is SYGVKD. Trimming took 4 bases from V and 5 from J; bases not matched to a gene: 3. This CDR3 comprises 15 residues. CDR3 region: CAISGTSGSKDTQYF. In DNA, the CDR3 is TGTGCCATCAGTGGGACTAGCGGGAGTAAAGATACGCAGTATTTT.

The DNA of the CDR3 is TGTGCCAGCAGCCAGGGGACTAGCGGGAGAAACAATGAGCAGTTCTTC. This sequence encodes CASSQGTSGRNNEQFF. The chain combines TRBV5-4 with TRBJ2-1; 14 bases fit TRBD2. V lost 4 bases to trimming and J lost 5 bases; unmatched junction nucleotides: 5. The CDR3 totals 16 residues. Germline lookup yields CDR1 SGHNT and CDR2 YYREEE (reference sequence).